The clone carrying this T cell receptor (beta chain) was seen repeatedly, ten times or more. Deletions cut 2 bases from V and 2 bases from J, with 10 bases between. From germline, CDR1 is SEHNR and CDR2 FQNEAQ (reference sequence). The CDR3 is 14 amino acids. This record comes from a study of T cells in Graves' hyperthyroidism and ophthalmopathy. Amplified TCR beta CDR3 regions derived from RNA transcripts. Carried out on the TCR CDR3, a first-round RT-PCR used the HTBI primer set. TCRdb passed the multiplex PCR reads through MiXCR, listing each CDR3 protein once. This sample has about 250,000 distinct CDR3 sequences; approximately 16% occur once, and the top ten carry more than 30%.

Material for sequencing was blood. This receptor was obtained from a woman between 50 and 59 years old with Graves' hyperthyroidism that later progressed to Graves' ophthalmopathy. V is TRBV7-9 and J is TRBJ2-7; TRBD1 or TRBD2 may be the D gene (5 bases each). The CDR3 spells CASSLPRDPYEQYF. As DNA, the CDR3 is TGTGCCAGCAGCTTACCCCGGGACCCCTACGAGCAGTACTTC.